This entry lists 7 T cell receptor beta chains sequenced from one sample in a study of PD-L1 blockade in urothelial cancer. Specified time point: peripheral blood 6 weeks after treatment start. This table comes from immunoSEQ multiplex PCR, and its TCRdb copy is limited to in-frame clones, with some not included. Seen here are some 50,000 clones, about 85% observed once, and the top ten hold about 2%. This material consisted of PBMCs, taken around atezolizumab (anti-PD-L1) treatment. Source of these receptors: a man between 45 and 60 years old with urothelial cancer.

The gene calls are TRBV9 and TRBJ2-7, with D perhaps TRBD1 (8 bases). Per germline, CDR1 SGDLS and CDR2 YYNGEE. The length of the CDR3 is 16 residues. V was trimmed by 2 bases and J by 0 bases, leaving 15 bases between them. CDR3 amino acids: CASSVGGDRSSYEQYF. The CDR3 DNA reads TGTGCCAGCAGCGTGGGGGGGGACAGGAGCTCCTACGAGCAGTACTTC.

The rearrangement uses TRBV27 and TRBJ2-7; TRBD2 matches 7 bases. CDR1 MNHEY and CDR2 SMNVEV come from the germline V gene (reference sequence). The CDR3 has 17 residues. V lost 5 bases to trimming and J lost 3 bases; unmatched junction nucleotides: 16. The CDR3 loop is CASSPVAPKRGRYEQYF. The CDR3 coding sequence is TGTGCCAGCAGTCCCGTTGCGCCCAAGCGGGGACGCTACGAGCAGTACTTC.

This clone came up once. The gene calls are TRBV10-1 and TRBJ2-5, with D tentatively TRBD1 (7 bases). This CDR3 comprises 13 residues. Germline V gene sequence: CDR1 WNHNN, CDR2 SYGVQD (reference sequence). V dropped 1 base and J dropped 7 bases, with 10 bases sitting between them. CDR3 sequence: CASSEWQGGTQYF. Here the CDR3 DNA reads TGCGCCAGCAGTGAGTGGCAGGGGGGGACCCAGTACTTC.

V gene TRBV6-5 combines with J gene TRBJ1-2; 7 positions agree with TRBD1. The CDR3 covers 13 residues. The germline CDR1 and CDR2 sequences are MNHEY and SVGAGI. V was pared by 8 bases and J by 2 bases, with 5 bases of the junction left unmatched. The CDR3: CASSETGNYGYTF. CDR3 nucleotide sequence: TGTGCCAGCTCCGAGACAGGGAACTATGGCTACACCTTC.

Here the CDR3 reads CAARGGLENEQYF. The CDR3 nucleotides read TGCGCCGCGAGGGGGGGACTAGAGAACGAGCAGTACTTC. The rearrangement links TRBV10-2 to TRBJ2-7; 8 nucleotides align to TRBD2. CDR1 and CDR2 (germline): WSHSY, SAAADI. CDR3 length: 13 amino acids. J gave up 5 bases and V 11 bases, and 11 bases lay outside the gene matches.

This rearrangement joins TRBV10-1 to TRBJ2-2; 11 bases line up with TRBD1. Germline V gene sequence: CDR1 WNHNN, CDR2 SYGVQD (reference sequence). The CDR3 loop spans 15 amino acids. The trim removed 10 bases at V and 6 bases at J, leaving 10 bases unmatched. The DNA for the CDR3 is TGCGCCACTAGTACCGGGACAGGGGGATCCGGGGAGCTGTTTTTT. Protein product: CATSTGTGGSGELFF.

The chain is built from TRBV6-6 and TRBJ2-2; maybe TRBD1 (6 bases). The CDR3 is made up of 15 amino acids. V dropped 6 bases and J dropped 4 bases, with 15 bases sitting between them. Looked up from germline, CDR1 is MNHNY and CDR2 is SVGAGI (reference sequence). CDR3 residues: CASSQGSSGTGELFF. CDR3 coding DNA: TGTGCCAGCAGCCAGGGGTCATCTGGCACCGGGGAGCTGTTTTTT.